Listed below are T cell receptor beta chains from one sample, sequenced in a study of blood T cell repertoires in COVID-19. Profiling relied on immunoSEQ multiplex PCR, and the TCRdb table lists in-frame clones only, not all of them. Here the sample spans nearly 300,000 clones, approximately 84% being singletons. Sequencing was performed on peripheral blood. The receptors here all came from a human donor with COVID-19, enrolled during active disease. The donor label of this sample is uncertain. Both conserved end residues are part of each CDR3. The D gene is left open where the match is weak. For some rows the clone size is stated as once, few or many, or as a class when expanded; others skip it.

d_gene: NA
abundance: few
v_gene: TRBV7-3
j_gene: TRBJ1-1
CDR3aa: CASSSLAVNTEAFF
CDR3nt: TGTGCCAGCAGTTCATTAGCCGTGAACACTGAAGCTTTCTTT

d_gene: TRBD2
abundance: NA
v_gene: TRBV18
j_gene: TRBJ2-1
CDR3aa: CASSRGIGSYNEQFF
CDR3nt: TGTGCCAGCTCGCGGGGGATTGGCTCCTACAATGAGCAGTTCTTC

d_gene: NA
abundance: few
v_gene: TRBV19
j_gene: TRBJ1-1
CDR3aa: CASSISMNTEAFF
CDR3nt: TGTGCCAGTAGTATATCCATGAACACTGAAGCTTTCTTT

d_gene: NA
abundance: NA
v_gene: TRBV7-9
j_gene: TRBJ2-5
CDR3aa: CASSGRGQFQETQYF
CDR3nt: TGTGCCAGCAGCGGACGGGGACAATTCCAAGAGACCCAGTACTTC

d_gene: TRBD2
abundance: NA
v_gene: TRBV6-5
j_gene: TRBJ2-5
CDR3aa: CASSLLAGVSETQYF
CDR3nt: TGTGCCAGCAGTCTCCTAGCGGGAGTATCAGAGACCCAGTACTTC

d_gene: TRBD2
abundance: NA
v_gene: TRBV4-1
j_gene: TRBJ2-3
CDR3aa: CASSQVPGGITDTQYF
CDR3nt: TGCGCCAGCAGCCAAGTACCGGGAGGTATAACAGATACGCAGTATTTT

d_gene: NA
abundance: NA
v_gene: TRBV6-5
j_gene: TRBJ1-1
CDR3aa: CASSYVDGTEAFF
CDR3nt: TGTGCCAGCAGTTACGTAGATGGCACTGAAGCTTTCTTT

d_gene: NA
abundance: NA
v_gene: TRBV4-2
j_gene: TRBJ1-4
CDR3aa: CASSQDPGVDEKLFF
CDR3nt: TGTGCCAGCAGCCAAGACCCCGGGGTAGATGAAAAACTGTTTTTT

d_gene: NA
abundance: once
v_gene: TRBV11-3
j_gene: TRBJ2-7
CDR3aa: CASSPTPGAYEQYF
CDR3nt: TGTGCCAGCAGCCCCACCCCGGGAGCCTACGAGCAGTACTTC

d_gene: NA
abundance: NA
v_gene: TRBV6-2/TRBV6-3
j_gene: TRBJ1-4
CDR3aa: CASSAQGLDEKLFF
CDR3nt: TGTGCCAGCAGTGCCCAAGGACTTGATGAAAAACTGTTTTTT

d_gene: TRBD1
abundance: NA
v_gene: TRBV28
j_gene: TRBJ1-5
CDR3aa: CASTKKGQGTYQPQHF
CDR3nt: TGTGCCAGTACGAAAAAAGGACAGGGGACTTATCAGCCCCAGCATTTT

d_gene: TRBD1
abundance: NA
v_gene: TRBV7-2
j_gene: TRBJ1-4
CDR3aa: CASSPGTGGAYEKLFF
CDR3nt: TGTGCCAGCAGCCCGGGGACAGGGGGGGCATATGAAAAACTGTTTTTT

d_gene: TRBD1
abundance: NA
v_gene: TRBV7-3
j_gene: TRBJ1-1
CDR3aa: CASSFTGGPAFF
CDR3nt: TGTGCCAGCAGCTTTACAGGGGGCCCAGCTTTCTTT

d_gene: NA
abundance: NA
v_gene: TRBV5-8
j_gene: TRBJ2-5
CDR3aa: CASSFTGYAETQYF
CDR3nt: TGTGCCAGCAGCTTTACAGGGTACGCGGAGACCCAGTACTTC

d_gene: TRBD2
abundance: few
v_gene: TRBV5-6
j_gene: TRBJ2-4
CDR3aa: CASSRTVAGRAKNIQYF
CDR3nt: TGTGCCAGCAGCCGAACAGTAGCGGGACGAGCCAAAAACATTCAGTACTTC

d_gene: TRBD1
abundance: NA
v_gene: TRBV9
j_gene: TRBJ2-2
CDR3aa: CASSDAGTGLYGELFF
CDR3nt: TGTGCCAGCAGCGACGCCGGGACAGGGCTTTACGGGGAGCTGTTTTTT

d_gene: TRBD1
abundance: NA
v_gene: TRBV9
j_gene: TRBJ1-1
CDR3aa: CASTPGQGGTEAFF
CDR3nt: TGTGCCAGCACCCCAGGACAGGGGGGCACTGAAGCTTTCTTT

d_gene: NA
abundance: NA
v_gene: TRBV4-2
j_gene: TRBJ2-2
CDR3aa: CASTLGTGFAGELFF
CDR3nt: TGTGCCAGCACCCTAGGTACGGGTTTCGCCGGGGAGCTGTTTTTT

d_gene: TRBD1
abundance: NA
v_gene: TRBV2
j_gene: TRBJ2-7
CDR3aa: CASSERTGIYEQYF
CDR3nt: TGTGCCAGCAGTGAAAGGACAGGGATCTACGAGCAGTACTTC

d_gene: NA
abundance: NA
v_gene: TRBV19
j_gene: TRBJ1-6
CDR3aa: CASSIRGARNSPLHF
CDR3nt: TGTGCCAGTAGTATCCGGGGGGCGCGGAATTCACCCCTCCACTTT

d_gene: TRBD2
abundance: NA
v_gene: TRBV10-2
j_gene: TRBJ2-3
CDR3aa: CASSEGLAGRTDTQYF
CDR3nt: TGCGCCAGCAGTGAGGGCCTAGCGGGGCGCACAGATACGCAGTATTTT

d_gene: TRBD1
abundance: NA
v_gene: TRBV3-1/TRBV3-2
j_gene: TRBJ1-1
CDR3aa: CASRGDSNTEAFF
CDR3nt: TGTGCCAGCAGGGGGGACAGCAACACTGAAGCTTTCTTT

d_gene: NA
abundance: NA
v_gene: TRBV6-5
j_gene: TRBJ1-1
CDR3aa: CASSSAGGQGNTEAFF
CDR3nt: TGTGCCAGCAGTTCCGCGGGGGGTCAGGGGAACACTGAAGCTTTCTTT

d_gene: TRBD1
abundance: NA
v_gene: TRBV7-2
j_gene: TRBJ2-7
CDR3aa: CASSLAGQGIDEQYF
CDR3nt: TGTGCCAGCAGCTTAGCCGGACAGGGAATCGACGAGCAGTACTTC

d_gene: TRBD2
abundance: NA
v_gene: TRBV7-3
j_gene: TRBJ2-5
CDR3aa: CASSPGTSTQETQYF
CDR3nt: TGTGCCAGCAGCCCGGGGACTAGCACTCAAGAGACCCAGTACTTC

d_gene: NA
abundance: few
v_gene: TRBV27
j_gene: TRBJ1-1
CDR3aa: CASSKRLPGGINTEAFF
CDR3nt: TGTGCCAGCAGTAAAAGGCTTCCTGGCGGGATTAACACTGAAGCTTTCTTT

d_gene: NA
abundance: NA
v_gene: TRBV5-3
j_gene: TRBJ2-3
CDR3aa: CARSLAPRQVRGISTDTQYF
CDR3nt: TGTGCCAGAAGCTTGGCCCCAAGACAGGTTAGAGGGATAAGCACAGATACGCAGTATTTT

d_gene: NA
abundance: NA
v_gene: TRBV6-5
j_gene: TRBJ1-1
CDR3aa: CASSYRGGTEAFF
CDR3nt: TGTGCCAGCAGTTATCGGGGAGGGACTGAAGCTTTCTTT

d_gene: TRBD2
abundance: NA
v_gene: TRBV5-1
j_gene: TRBJ2-4
CDR3aa: CASSLTSGMGDIQYF
CDR3nt: TGCGCCAGCAGCCTGACTAGCGGGATGGGAGACATTCAGTACTTC

d_gene: NA
abundance: NA
v_gene: TRBV5-6
j_gene: TRBJ1-1
CDR3aa: CASSLVFGANTEAFF
CDR3nt: TGTGCCAGCAGCTTGGTATTTGGAGCGAACACTGAAGCTTTCTTT

d_gene: NA
abundance: few
v_gene: TRBV30
j_gene: TRBJ1-2
CDR3aa: CAWSASTGGYTF
CDR3nt: TGTGCCTGGAGCGCCTCCACCGGTGGCTACACCTTC

d_gene: TRBD1
abundance: NA
v_gene: TRBV18
j_gene: TRBJ1-5
CDR3aa: CASSLGQGRVQPQHF
CDR3nt: TGTGCCAGCTCACTGGGACAGGGTAGGGTTCAGCCCCAGCATTTT

d_gene: TRBD2
abundance: NA
v_gene: TRBV5-1
j_gene: TRBJ2-7
CDR3aa: CASSFSTLAGVGEQYF
CDR3nt: TGCGCCAGCAGCTTCTCCACTCTAGCGGGAGTGGGCGAGCAGTACTTC

d_gene: NA
abundance: NA
v_gene: TRBV3-1/TRBV3-2
j_gene: TRBJ2-1
CDR3aa: CASSQDYNGYNEQFF
CDR3nt: TGTGCCAGCAGCCAAGATTACAATGGCTACAATGAGCAGTTCTTC

d_gene: NA
abundance: NA
v_gene: TRBV7-3
j_gene: TRBJ1-2
CDR3aa: CASSYATGYGYTF
CDR3nt: TGTGCCAGCAGCTACGCTACAGGCTATGGCTACACCTTC

d_gene: TRBD1
abundance: NA
v_gene: TRBV15
j_gene: TRBJ2-5
CDR3aa: CATSRSTGARETQYF
CDR3nt: TGTGCCACCAGCAGGAGTACAGGGGCACGAGAGACCCAGTACTTC

d_gene: TRBD2
abundance: NA
v_gene: TRBV29-1
j_gene: TRBJ2-7
CDR3aa: CSVDSGRDEQYF
CDR3nt: TGCAGCGTTGATAGCGGGAGAGACGAGCAGTACTTC

d_gene: TRBD1
abundance: NA
v_gene: TRBV28
j_gene: TRBJ2-5
CDR3aa: CASSPGTGGFRETQYF
CDR3nt: TGTGCCAGCAGTCCCGGGACAGGGGGCTTTCGAGAGACCCAGTACTTC

d_gene: NA
abundance: NA
v_gene: TRBV5-4
j_gene: TRBJ2-7
CDR3aa: CASSLAGGRRGEQYF
CDR3nt: TGTGCCAGCAGCTTGGCCGGAGGGAGGAGGGGCGAGCAGTACTTC

d_gene: TRBD1
abundance: NA
v_gene: TRBV12-3/TRBV12-4
j_gene: TRBJ1-6
CDR3aa: CASTDREASPLHF
CDR3nt: TGTGCCAGCACAGACAGGGAGGCTTCACCCCTCCACTTT